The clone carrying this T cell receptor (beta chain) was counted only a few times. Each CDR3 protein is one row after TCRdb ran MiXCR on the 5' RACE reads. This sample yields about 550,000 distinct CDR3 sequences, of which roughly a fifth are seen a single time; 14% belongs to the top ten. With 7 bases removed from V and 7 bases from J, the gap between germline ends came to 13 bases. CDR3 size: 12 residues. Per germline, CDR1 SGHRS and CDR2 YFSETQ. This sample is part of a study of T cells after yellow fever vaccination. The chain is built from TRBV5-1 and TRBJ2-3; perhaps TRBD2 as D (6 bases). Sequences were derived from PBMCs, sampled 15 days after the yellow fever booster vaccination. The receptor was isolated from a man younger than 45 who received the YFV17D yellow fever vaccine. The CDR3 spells CASSEGPYTQYF. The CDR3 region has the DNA TGCGCCAGCTCGGAGGGCCCTTATACGCAGTATTTT.